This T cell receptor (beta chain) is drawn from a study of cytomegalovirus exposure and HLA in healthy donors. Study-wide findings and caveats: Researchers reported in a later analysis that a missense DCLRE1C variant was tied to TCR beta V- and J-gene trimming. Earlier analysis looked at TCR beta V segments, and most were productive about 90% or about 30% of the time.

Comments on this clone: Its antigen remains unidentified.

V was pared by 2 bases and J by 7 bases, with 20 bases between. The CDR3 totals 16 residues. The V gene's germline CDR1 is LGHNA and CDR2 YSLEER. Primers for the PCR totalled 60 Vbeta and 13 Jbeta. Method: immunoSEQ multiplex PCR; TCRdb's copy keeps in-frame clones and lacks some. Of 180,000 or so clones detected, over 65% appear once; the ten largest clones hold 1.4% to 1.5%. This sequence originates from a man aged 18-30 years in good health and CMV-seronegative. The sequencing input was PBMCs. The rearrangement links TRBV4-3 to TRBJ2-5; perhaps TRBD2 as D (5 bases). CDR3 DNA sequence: TGCGCCAGCAGCCAACATCAGACTATGGTTGGAGGGACCCAGTACTTC. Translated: CASSQHQTMVGGTQYF.